The 23 T cell receptor beta chains reported below all come from one sample, sequenced in a study of graft-versus-host responses after intestinal transplantation. No antigen is known for these receptors. The data were produced by immunoSEQ multiplex PCR, yet TCRdb's version contains in-frame clones alone and is incomplete. The table records 75,000 to 90,000 clones, less than 90% of them present only once. The material sequenced was unstimulated CD4+ T cells sorted from spleen or lymph node cells, taken before intestinal transplant. The receptor source for this set is a human donor who received an intestinal transplant.

The CDR3 loop reads CASSPGRDRATDTQYF. Written as DNA, the CDR3 is TGTGCCAGCAGCCCAGGCCGGGACAGGGCCACAGATACGCAGTATTTT. This chain connects TRBV7-3 to TRBJ2-3; 9 bases fit TRBD1. CDR1 is SGHTA, CDR2 FQGTGA, per germline. This CDR3 has 16 residues. The V gene end was trimmed by 5 bases and the J gene end by 2 bases; junction bases not matched to a gene: 8. The entire variable domain, with the rest obtained from reference TRBV7-3 and TRBJ2-3, is as follows: GAGVSQTPSNKVTEKGKYVELRCDPISGHTALYWYRQSLGQGPEFLIYFQGTGAADDSGLPNDRFFAVRPEGSVSTLKIQRTERGDSAVYLCASSPGRDRATDTQYFGPGTRLTVL.

V and J are TRBV15 and TRBJ2-1, with 14 positions matching TRBD2. This CDR3 comprises 15 residues. In germline, CDR1 is LNHNV, CDR2 YYDKDF (reference sequence). V lost 6 bases and J lost 4; bases outside the gene matches: 2. CDR3 nucleotide sequence: TGTGCCACCAGTTGGACTAGCGGGGGGTACAATGAGCAGTTCTTC. Protein product: CATSWTSGGYNEQFF.

V is TRBV28 and J is TRBJ2-7; D possibly corresponds to TRBD2 (5 bases). The CDR3 runs to 14 residues. The germline V gene has CDR1 MDHEN and CDR2 SYDVKM. The V end lost 3 bases, the J end lost 2 bases, and 11 bases lay between the germline ends. CDR3 sequence: CASSLVARPYEQYF. CDR3 bases: TGTGCCAGCAGTTTGGTAGCGAGACCCTACGAGCAGTACTTC.

The J gene is TRBJ1-4, the V gene TRBV5-1, with D unresolved. Germline V gives CDR1 SGHRS, CDR2 YFSETQ. This CDR3 is 17 amino acids long. Trimming removed 0 bases from V and 5 bases from J, with 17 bases in between. CDR3 nucleotides: TGCGCCAGCAGCTTGGAGGCGGCCCCGCGGATGAATGAAAAACTGTTTTTT. The encoded protein is CASSLEAAPRMNEKLFF.

The chain carries TRBV19 and TRBJ2-7; the D gene is possibly TRBD2 (6 bases). V lost 4 bases and J lost 0, with 13 bases in between. CDR1 is LNHDA and CDR2 is SQIVND in the germline V gene (reference sequence). This CDR3 region has 15 residues. DNA of the CDR3: TGTGCCAGTAGTAGACGGGACTCAATCTCCTACGAGCAGTACTTC. This translates into CASSRRDSISYEQYF.

The chain carries TRBV7-9 and TRBJ2-1; D remains ambiguous. CDR1 and CDR2 from the germline V gene are SEHNR and FQNEAQ (reference sequence). V was cut by 5 bases and J by 5 bases, with 16 bases left in between. The CDR3 sequence is 15 residues long. This chain's CDR3 is CASSRWMLENNEQFF. As DNA, the CDR3 is TGTGCCAGCAGCCGTTGGATGCTAGAAAACAATGAGCAGTTCTTC.

The chain combines TRBV5-1 with TRBJ2-5, with a possible D match to TRBD1 (6 bases). The ends were cut back, 1 base at V and 1 base at J, with 11 bases in the middle. The CDR3 contains 15 residues. The germline V gene has CDR1 SGHRS and CDR2 YFSETQ. In DNA form, the CDR3 reads TGCGCCAGCAGCTTGACAGGGAAGGGCCAAGAGACCCAGTACTTC. This gives the protein CASSLTGKGQETQYF.

The chain uses TRBV29-1 and TRBJ1-1; 7 nucleotides align to TRBD1. The CDR3 loop spans 14 amino acids. V trimming: 7 bases; J trimming: 0 bases; junction bases outside the gene matches: 8. Looked up from germline, CDR1 is SQVTM and CDR2 is ANQGSEA. The DNA for the CDR3 is TGCAGCGCCAATAACAGGGGAATGAACACTGAAGCTTTCTTT. It specifies CSANNRGMNTEAFF.

Of note for this clone: At the DNA level, this CDR3 is encoded by other sequences in the same sample as well. This chain uses TRBV5-1 with TRBJ2-7, with 10 bases lining up with TRBD1. Germline assignment: CDR1 SGHRS and CDR2 YFSETQ. The CDR3 is made up of 15 amino acids. The V segment lost 0 bases and the J segment 2 bases; nucleotides outside the gene matches: 2. The CDR3 nucleotides read TGCGCCAGCAGCTTGGGACAGGGGGCTGCCTACGAGCAGTACTTC. Protein product: CASSLGQGAAYEQYF.

The rearrangement uses TRBV7-3 and TRBJ1-2; a possible D gene is TRBD1 (6 bases). V dropped 2 bases and J dropped 8 bases, with 12 bases sitting between them. The CDR3 contains 13 residues. From germline, CDR1 is SGHTA and CDR2 FQGTGA. The CDR3 protein is CASSLGRGDGYTF. The CDR3 region has the DNA TGTGCCAGCAGCTTAGGCAGGGGAGACGGCTACACCTTC.

As DNA, the CDR3 is TGTGCCAGCAGCTTGCTCGGTTCATCAAACACTGAAGCTTTCTTT. Protein: CASSLLGSSNTEAFF. The chain is built from TRBV5-6 and TRBJ1-1, with D uncertain. Germline-derived CDR1 and CDR2 are SGHDT and YYEEEE. V lost 1 base to trimming and J lost 2 bases, with 12 bases between them. The CDR3 totals 15 residues.

The CDR3 loop reads CASSLKLRMPSEQYF. The CDR3 DNA is TGTGCCAGCAGCTTAAAACTGAGGATGCCCAGCGAGCAGTACTTC. The V and J genes are TRBV7-6 and TRBJ2-7; the D is unclear. With 2 bases removed from V and 6 bases from J, the gap between germline ends came to 17 bases. CDR1 is SGHVS, CDR2 FNYEAQ, per germline. The CDR3 is 15 residues long.

The rearrangement uses TRBV7-8 and TRBJ2-2; 9 bases agree with TRBD1. V was pared by 6 bases and J by 6 bases, with 11 bases of the junction left unmatched. The CDR3 is 16 residues long. Germline V gene data show CDR1 as SGHVS and CDR2 as FQNEAQ. In nucleotides, the CDR3 is TGTGCCAGCAGGGAAAAGACAGGGGGAAAAGCCGGGGAGCTGTTTTTT. Protein sequence: CASREKTGGKAGELFF.

This chain links TRBV19 with TRBJ1-5; unclear D gene. CDR3 size: 12 residues. Per the germline V gene, CDR1 is LNHDA and CDR2 is SQIVND (reference sequence). The germline V and J ends were trimmed by 11 bases and 3 bases, with 11 bases remaining between them. The CDR3 here is CASGLINQPQHF. The CDR3 DNA sequence: TGTGCCTCGGGTCTGATCAATCAGCCCCAGCATTTT.

The chain joins TRBV27 to TRBJ2-5; weak D call: TRBD2 (5 bases). This CDR3 region has 13 residues. Trimming stripped 6 bases from V and 4 bases from J, with 12 bases between. Per germline, CDR1 MNHEY and CDR2 SMNVEV (reference sequence). DNA for the CDR3: TGTGCCAGCAGGCTAGCCGGAGGAGAGACCCAGTACTTC. Translating gives CASRLAGGETQYF.

This clone was seen a few times. The J gene is TRBJ2-2, the V gene TRBV5-1, with a possible D match to TRBD1 (6 bases). The germline V and J ends were trimmed by 0 bases and 5 bases, with 26 bases remaining between them. From germline, CDR1 is SGHRS and CDR2 YFSETQ. This CDR3 spans 20 amino acids. For the CDR3, the DNA is TGCGCCAGCAGCTTGGCCCCACGATGGGTGGGACAAGGCCAGACCGGGGAGCTGTTTTTT. Translation: CASSLAPRWVGQGQTGELFF.

The J gene is TRBJ2-7, the V gene TRBV18; TRBD2 agrees at 11 bases. Germline trimming cut 3 bases from V and 3 bases from J; bases unmatched to any gene: 1. CDR1 is KGHSH, CDR2 LQKENI, per germline. The CDR3 sequence is 14 residues long. In DNA, the CDR3 is TGTGCCAGCTCACCCGGGACTAGCGGCTACGAGCAGTACTTC. Translated, it gives CASSPGTSGYEQYF.

This rearrangement joins TRBV9 to TRBJ2-2; 7 bases line up with TRBD2. V trimming: 2 bases; J trimming: 4 bases; junction bases outside the gene matches: 5. The CDR3 is 15 amino acids. Germline lookup yields CDR1 SGDLS and CDR2 YYNGEE. CDR3 coding DNA: TGTGCCAGCAGCGTTTACGGGAGGCCCACCGGGGAGCTGTTTTTT. The encoded protein is CASSVYGRPTGELFF.

The V and J genes are TRBV14 and TRBJ2-1; D might be TRBD1 (6 bases). This CDR3 is 14 amino acids long. Germline CDR1 and CDR2: SGHDN and FVKESK. The V and J ends lost 7 bases and 2 bases respectively, with 12 bases between them. CDR3: CASKAAGAYNEQFF. In DNA, the CDR3 is TGTGCCAGCAAAGCGGCAGGGGCCTACAATGAGCAGTTCTTC.

The J gene is TRBJ1-2, the V gene TRBV15; D might be TRBD1 (6 bases). The CDR3 spans 14 residues. CDR1 is LNHNV and CDR2 is YYDKDF in the germline V gene (reference sequence). V was cut by 6 bases and J by 0 bases, with 11 bases left in between. This chain's CDR3 is CATRPDSANYGYTF. Here the CDR3 DNA reads TGTGCCACCAGGCCGGACAGCGCTAACTATGGCTACACCTTC.

The V call is TRBV5-1, the J call TRBJ1-1, with D maybe TRBD1 (5 bases). Trimming removed 7 bases from V and 0 bases from J, with 10 bases in between. The CDR3 is 13 amino acids. In germline, CDR1 is SGHRS, CDR2 YFSETQ. CDR3 nucleotide sequence: TGCGCCAGCTGGGGGGGTATGAACACTGAAGCTTTCTTT. Amino acids: CASWGGMNTEAFF.

This chain joins TRBV4-1 and TRBJ2-3, with D perhaps TRBD2 (6 bases). Looked up from germline, CDR1 is MGHRA and CDR2 is YSYEKL. Between the trimmed V and J ends, which lost 4 bases and 7 bases, there was a span of 15 bases. The CDR3 totals 14 residues. The CDR3 spells CASSLGAAGNTQYF. The CDR3 region has the DNA TGCGCCAGCAGCCTCGGGGCCGCGGGGAATACGCAGTATTTT.

The genes are TRBV5-4 and TRBJ1-1; D remains unclear. Trimming left V 0 bases short and J 4 bases short, with 13 bases between. The V gene's germline CDR1 is SGHNT and CDR2 YYREEE (reference sequence). This CDR3 region has 15 residues. CDR3: CASSLEGSGGTEAFF. The CDR3 coding sequence is TGTGCCAGCAGCTTGGAGGGAAGCGGCGGCACTGAAGCTTTCTTT.